What follows are 30 T cell receptor beta chains derived from one specimen sequenced in a study of blood T cells in healthy people across ages. A second PCR, run for about 7 to 11 cycles, used a sample-barcoded 5' primer plus a J-beta primer mix. In TCRdb, the 5' RACE reads were re-called with MiXCR into one record per CDR3 protein. Of about 780,000 distinct CDR3 sequences detected, about half appear once; the ten largest clones hold about a sixth. Sequencing input: blood. The source is a man of 80 years or more in good health.

The chain uses TRBV4-3 and TRBJ2-1; D not resolved. This CDR3 contains 15 residues. V lost 0 bases and J 4 bases, leaving 10 bases between the germline ends. Germline V gene lookup returns CDR1 LGHNA and CDR2 YSLEER. The CDR3 loop is CASSQEGRIYNEQFF. CDR3 bases: TGCGCCAGCAGCCAAGAAGGCAGGATATACAATGAGCAGTTCTTC.

V is TRBV20-1 and J is TRBJ2-5, with 11 bases aligning to TRBD2. CDR3 size: 16 residues. V gave up 5 bases and J gave up 0 bases; unmatched junction bases: 8. The germline gives CDR1 DFQATT, CDR2 SNEGSKA (reference sequence). The DNA of the CDR3 is TGCAGTGCTTACCCGGGACTAGCGGTCTACCAAGAGACCCAGTACTTC. Translation: CSAYPGLAVYQETQYF.

As concerns this clonotype: A much larger clonotype is one base distant, so this may be a read error. This sequence joins TRBV20-1 and TRBJ2-3, with D perhaps matching TRBD2 (6 bases). In germline, CDR1 is DFQATT, CDR2 SNEGSKA (reference sequence). V lost 1 base to trimming and J lost 4 bases, with 21 bases between them. The CDR3 length is 17 residues. CDR3 amino acids: CSARALDSLARADTQYF. The CDR3 DNA follows: TGCAGTGCTAGAGCCCTGGATAGCCTAGCGCGGGCAGATACGCAGTATTTT.

The chain employs TRBV6-2 or TRBV6-3 and TRBJ1-5, with D unresolved. With 4 bases removed from V and 4 bases from J, the gap between germline ends came to 11 bases. Germline CDR1 and CDR2: MNHEY and SVGEGT. CDR3 length equals 14 residues. CDR3 region: CASSFGRENQPQHF. The CDR3 DNA is TGTGCCAGCAGTTTTGGACGGGAGAATCAGCCCCAGCATTTT.

To note about this clonotype: A much larger clone lies one base from this, so it may be a read error. The chain joins TRBV9 to TRBJ2-3, with 8 bases identical to TRBD1. Per the germline V gene, CDR1 is SGDLS and CDR2 is YYNGEE. The CDR3 has 15 residues. CDR3 DNA: TGTGCCAACAGCCCAGGGACAGGTACGACAGATACGCAGTATTTT. Translated, it gives CANSPGTGTTDTQYF. Supplemented by reference TRBV9 and TRBJ2-3, the full variable domain reads DSGVTQTPKHLITATGQRVTLRCSPRSGDLSVYWYQQSLDQGLQFLIQYYNGEERAKGNILERFSAQQFPDLHSELNLSSLELGDSALYFCANSPGTGTTDTQYFGPGTRLTVL.

The rearrangement uses TRBV4-1 and TRBJ2-7, with 9 positions matching TRBD1. The ends lost 4 bases at V and 4 bases at J; junction bases unmatched: 8. Germline lookup yields CDR1 MGHRA and CDR2 YSYEKL. The CDR3 consists of 15 residues. The CDR3 spells CASSPQDRGYYEQYF. The CDR3 region has the DNA TGCGCCAGCAGCCCCCAAGACAGGGGGTATTACGAGCAGTACTTC.

This clonotype was counted at least ten times. V usage is TRBV7-3 and J usage is TRBJ2-1; 10 nucleotides align to TRBD1. The end of the DNA fits TRBJ2-7 better, so the J call may be wrong. The CDR3 length is 17 residues. Per the germline V gene, CDR1 is SGHTA and CDR2 is FQGTGA. CDR3 residues: CASSPGTGDPIYNEQYF. DNA for the CDR3: TGTGCCAGCAGCCCGGGGACAGGGGACCCGATCTACAATGAGCAGTACTTC.

The chain combines TRBV20-1 with TRBJ2-1, with a possible D match to TRBD1 (6 bases). CDR3 length: 12 residues. Per germline, CDR1 DFQATT and CDR2 SNEGSKA (reference sequence). Between the trimmed V and J ends, which lost 0 bases and 11 bases, there was a span of 11 bases. As DNA, the CDR3 is TGCAGTGCTAGAGAACAGGGAGAAAAGCAGTTCTTC. Its translation: CSAREQGEKQFF.

In its sample, this clonotype was seen a few times. The chain recombines TRBV24-1 with TRBJ1-2; the match to TRBD1 covers 8 bases. Germline CDR1 is KGHDR and CDR2 is SFDVKD. V shed 3 bases and J 7 bases; nucleotides not matched to a gene: 6. The CDR3 consists of 14 residues. Written as DNA, the CDR3 is TGTGCCACCAGTGATCGGAAAGACAGGGGTGGCTACACCTTC. This translates into CATSDRKDRGGYTF.

J is TRBJ1-5 and V is TRBV15; D is unresolved. Germline V gene lookup returns CDR1 LNHNV and CDR2 YYDKDF (reference sequence). The CDR3 runs to 12 residues. V lost 0 bases and J lost 9, with 6 bases in between. The CDR3 reads CATSRDARPQHF. DNA of the CDR3: TGTGCCACCAGCAGAGATGCGCGGCCCCAGCATTTT. Full variable domain (outside the CDR3, taken from reference TRBV15 and TRBJ1-5): DAMVIQNPRYQVTQFGKPVTLSCSQTLNHNVMYWYQQKSSQAPKLLFHYYDKDFNNEADTPDNFQSRRPNTSFCFLDIRSPGLGDTAMYLCATSRDARPQHFGDGTRLSIL.

This clonotype was detected a few times. CDR3 loop: CSVVSSQETQYF. Written as DNA, the CDR3 is TGCAGCGTTGTGTCTAGCCAAGAGACCCAGTACTTC. The chain has TRBV29-1 and TRBJ2-5; D is uncertain. Trimming removed 4 bases at V and 1 base at J, with 7 bases between. Germline CDR1 is SQVTM and CDR2 is ANQGSEA. The CDR3 runs to 12 residues. Full variable domain (missing parts from reference TRBV29-1 and TRBJ2-5): SAVISQKPSRDICQRGTSLTIQCQVDSQVTMMFWYRQQPGQSLTLIATANQGSEATYESGFVIDKFPISRPNLTFSTLTVSNMSPEDSSIYLCSVVSSQETQYFGPGTRLLVL.

This clonotype was detected a few times. The CDR3 loop is CASSLRWDNSYNEQFF. CDR3 DNA: TGTGCCAGCAGTTTAAGGTGGGATAACTCCTACAATGAGCAGTTCTTC. This rearrangement joins TRBV27 to TRBJ2-1; D not resolved. The CDR3 sequence is 16 residues long. The germline gives CDR1 MNHEY, CDR2 SMNVEV (reference sequence). Trimming took 2 bases from V and 0 from J, leaving 11 bases between them.

The chain uses TRBV11-3 and TRBJ2-3; D is perhaps TRBD2 (5 bases). The CDR3 is made up of 15 amino acids. The germline CDR1 and CDR2 sequences are SGHNT and YENEEA. Trimming took off 3 bases at V and 0 bases at J, with 10 bases between the two ends. Here the CDR3 reads CASSFQDSSTDTQYF. CDR3 coding DNA: TGTGCCAGCAGCTTCCAGGACTCCAGCACAGATACGCAGTATTTT.

The chain joins TRBV7-6 to TRBJ2-7; 7 nucleotides line up with TRBD1. Looked up from germline, CDR1 is SGHVS and CDR2 is FNYEAQ. CDR3 size: 15 residues. V lost 5 bases to trimming and J lost 3 bases; unmatched junction nucleotides: 10. The CDR3: CASSPSDRRNYEQYF. In DNA, the CDR3 is TGTGCCAGCAGCCCCTCGGACAGGCGGAACTACGAGCAGTACTTC.

This clonotype was counted between two and nine times. The rearrangement links TRBV7-2 to TRBJ2-7, with a tentative D call TRBD2 (6 bases). The CDR3 runs 13 residues. Germline CDR1 is SGHTA and CDR2 is FQGNSA. V shed 3 bases and J shed 3 bases, with 9 bases lying between them. The CDR3 coding sequence is TGTGCCAGCAGCTTGACTAGTAACTACGAGCAGTACTTC. It is translated as CASSLTSNYEQYF.

The rearrangement joins TRBV18 to TRBJ2-2; no definite D call. Germline CDR1 is KGHSH and CDR2 is LQKENI. There are 16 residues in the CDR3. The V end was cut by 4 bases, the J end by 4 bases, with 16 bases between. The CDR3 DNA reads as TGTGCCAGCTCACTTAAAGCCCGAACCGGCACCGGGGAGCTGTTTTTT. Amino acids: CASSLKARTGTGELFF.

J is TRBJ1-1 and V is TRBV4-2; no firm D call. Germline lookup yields CDR1 LGHNA and CDR2 YNFKEQ. The CDR3 runs to 16 residues. Trimming removed 1 base at V and 1 base at J, with 13 bases between. CDR3 loop: CASSQGEGRGNTEAFF. CDR3 nucleotide sequence: TGTGCCAGCAGCCAAGGAGAGGGCCGTGGGAACACTGAAGCTTTCTTT.

V is TRBV12-3 or TRBV12-4 and J is TRBJ2-1; TRBD2 might be the D (5 bases). The CDR3 runs 13 residues. V lost 4 bases and J 5 bases, leaving 9 bases between the germline ends. CDR3 bases: TGTGCCAGCAGTTGTACTAGTGACAATGAGCAGTTCTTC. Its protein is CASSCTSDNEQFF.

This rearrangement joins TRBV5-1 to TRBJ2-3; no reliable D call. The CDR3 totals 16 residues. Germline CDR1 and CDR2: SGHRS and YFSETQ. The V gene lost 4 bases and the J gene lost 0 bases, with 15 bases spanning the gap. CDR3 coding DNA: TGCGCCAGCAGCCTGAGTCCCTCTTCGAGCACAGATACGCAGTATTTT. The encoded protein is CASSLSPSSSTDTQYF.

This clonotype has a handful of counts. This chain uses TRBV7-2 with TRBJ2-2, with no clear D. This CDR3 is built from 11 residues. Trimming took off 4 bases at V and 13 bases at J, with 10 bases between the two ends. Germline V gene lookup returns CDR1 SGHTA and CDR2 FQGNSA. This chain's CDR3 is CASSSSYGLFF. The CDR3 DNA follows: TGTGCCAGCAGCTCCTCCTATGGGCTGTTTTTT. The variable domain in full, with the rest retrieved from reference TRBV7-2 and TRBJ2-2, is GAGVSQSPSNKVTEKGKDVELRCDPISGHTALYWYRQSLGQGLEFLIYFQGNSAPDKSGLPSDRFSAERTGGSVSTLTIQRTQQEDSAVYLCASSSSYGLFFGEGSRLTVL.

The rearrangement joins TRBV7-9 to TRBJ2-3; TRBD2 matches 10 bases. This CDR3 is 17 amino acids long. Looked up from germline, CDR1 is SEHNR and CDR2 is FQNEAQ (reference sequence). V gave up 1 base and J gave up 4 bases; unmatched junction bases: 8. CDR3 sequence (DNA): TGTGCCAGCAGCTTAGATCCTAGCGGGAGAAGGGCAGATACGCAGTATTTT. Translating it yields CASSLDPSGRRADTQYF.

The V gene is TRBV20-1, the J gene TRBJ1-2; the D gene is possibly TRBD1 (6 bases). The CDR3 extends over 14 amino acids. Germline V gene sequence: CDR1 DFQATT, CDR2 SNEGSKA (reference sequence). Trimming stripped 6 bases from V and 1 base from J, with 15 bases between. The CDR3 sequence is CSAQHGGNNYGYTF. CDR3 nucleotides: TGCAGTGCCCAGCACGGGGGCAATAACTATGGCTACACCTTC.

In its sample, this clonotype was seen a few times. With a much larger clone just one base away, this may be a read error. V gene TRBV14 combines with J gene TRBJ2-1; D is possibly TRBD2 (6 bases). The J call is doubtful: the DNA matches TRBJ2-7 better. CDR3 size: 14 residues. Germline lookup yields CDR1 SGHDN and CDR2 FVKESK. The CDR3 DNA is TGTGCCAGCAGCCAAAAAGGGACTTACAATGAGCAGTACTTC. It is translated as CASSQKGTYNEQYF.

This chain connects TRBV24-1 to TRBJ2-3; tentatively, D is TRBD2 (5 bases). V gave up 3 bases and J gave up 4 bases, with 13 bases separating them. Looked up from germline, CDR1 is KGHDR and CDR2 is SFDVKD. This CDR3 has 15 amino acids. The CDR3 loop reads CATSDTPGEPDTQYF. Here the CDR3 DNA reads TGTGCCACCAGTGATACCCCCGGGGAACCAGATACGCAGTATTTT.

The rearrangement links TRBV12-3 or TRBV12-4 to TRBJ2-5; the D gene is possibly TRBD2 (7 bases). V gave up 6 bases and J gave up 11 bases, with 22 bases separating them. The CDR3 loop spans 14 amino acids. Written as DNA, the CDR3 is TGTGCCAGCAGCCCTATGGGGGGGGCTCAAGAGCAGTACTTC. Amino acids: CASSPMGGAQEQYF.

The chain recombines TRBV6-6 with TRBJ2-1, with D perhaps matching TRBD1 (6 bases). The CDR3 loop spans 13 amino acids. The V end lost 2 bases, the J end lost 8 bases, and 10 bases lay between the germline ends. CDR1 and CDR2 from the germline V gene are MNHNY and SVGAGI (reference sequence). The CDR3 nucleotides read TGTGCCAGCAGTTACGATGACAGGCATGAGCAGTTCTTC. Translation: CASSYDDRHEQFF.

This clonotype occurred a few times. CDR3 DNA: TGTGCCAGCAGCCCCCAGGGGTTGAACACCGGGGAGCTGTTTTTT. Its translation: CASSPQGLNTGELFF. This chain links TRBV7-3 with TRBJ2-2; perhaps TRBD1 as D (6 bases). There are 15 residues in the CDR3. V gave up 5 bases and J gave up 1 base, with 11 bases separating them. Germline values: CDR1 SGHTA, CDR2 FQGTGA.

The rearrangement joins TRBV27 to TRBJ2-1, with D possibly matching TRBD2 (5 bases). The CDR3 length is 17 residues. The V gene lost 0 bases and the J gene lost 0 bases, with 12 bases spanning the gap. Germline CDR1 reads MNHEY; CDR2 reads SMNVEV (reference sequence). Here the CDR3 DNA reads TGTGCCAGCAGTTTATCGTCCAGTACTAGCTCCTACAATGAGCAGTTCTTC. This codes for CASSLSSSTSSYNEQFF.

This clonotype was detected only a few times. The CDR3 reads CSVNSGLANTDTQYF. CDR3 nucleotides: TGCAGCGTTAATTCGGGACTAGCGAACACAGATACGCAGTATTTT. The J gene is TRBJ2-3, the V gene TRBV29-1, with 10 bases fitting TRBD2. The CDR3 consists of 15 residues. Germline V gene data show CDR1 as SQVTM and CDR2 as ANQGSEA. With 5 bases clipped from V and 2 bases from J, the junction kept 7 bases outside the gene matches.

The rearrangement links TRBV7-9 to TRBJ2-3; D ambiguous. V was shortened by 5 bases and J by 6 bases, with 21 bases between the two germline ends. This CDR3 comprises 16 residues. Germline-derived CDR1 and CDR2 are SEHNR and FQNEAQ (reference sequence). In DNA, the CDR3 is TGTGCCAGCAGCCACCGTCGGAGCCCTCAAGAGGATACGCAGTATTTT. It codes for CASSHRRSPQEDTQYF.